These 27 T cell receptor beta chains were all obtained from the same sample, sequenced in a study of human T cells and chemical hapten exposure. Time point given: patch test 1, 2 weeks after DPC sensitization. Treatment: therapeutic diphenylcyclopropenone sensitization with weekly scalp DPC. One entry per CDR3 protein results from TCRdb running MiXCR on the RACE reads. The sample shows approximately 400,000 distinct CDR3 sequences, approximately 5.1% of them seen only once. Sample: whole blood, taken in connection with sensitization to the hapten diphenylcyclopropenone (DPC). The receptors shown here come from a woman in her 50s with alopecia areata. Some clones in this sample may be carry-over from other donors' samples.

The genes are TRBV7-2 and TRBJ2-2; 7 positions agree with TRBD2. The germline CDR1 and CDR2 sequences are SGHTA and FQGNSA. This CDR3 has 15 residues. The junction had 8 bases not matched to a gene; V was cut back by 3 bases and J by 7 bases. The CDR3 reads CASSFWAGADGELFF. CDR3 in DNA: TGTGCCAGCAGCTTTTGGGCGGGAGCGGACGGGGAGCTGTTTTTT.

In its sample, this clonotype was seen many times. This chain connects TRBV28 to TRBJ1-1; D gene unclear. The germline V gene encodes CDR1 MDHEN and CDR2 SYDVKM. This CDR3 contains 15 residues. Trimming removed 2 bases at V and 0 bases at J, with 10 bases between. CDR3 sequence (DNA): TGTGCCAGCAGTTTACCTCCGAAAATGAACACTGAAGCTTTCTTT. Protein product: CASSLPPKMNTEAFF.

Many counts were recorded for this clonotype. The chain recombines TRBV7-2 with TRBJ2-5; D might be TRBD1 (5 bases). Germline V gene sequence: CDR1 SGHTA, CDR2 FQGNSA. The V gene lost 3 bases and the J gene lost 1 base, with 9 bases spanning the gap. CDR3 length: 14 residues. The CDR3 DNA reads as TGTGCCAGCAGCTTCTCAGGGTCCCAAGAGACCCAGTACTTC. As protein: CASSFSGSQETQYF. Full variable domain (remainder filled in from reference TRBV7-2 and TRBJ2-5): GAGVSQSPSNKVTEKGKDVELRCDPISGHTALYWYRQSLGQGLEFLIYFQGNSAPDKSGLPSDRFSAERTGGSVSTLTIQRTQQEDSAVYLCASSFSGSQETQYFGPGTRLLVL.

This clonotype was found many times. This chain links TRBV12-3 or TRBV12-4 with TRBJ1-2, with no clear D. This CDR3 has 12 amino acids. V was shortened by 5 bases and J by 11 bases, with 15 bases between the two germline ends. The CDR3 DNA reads TGTGCCAGCAGTCAGTTGAAGTCCCGGTACACCTTC. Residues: CASSQLKSRYTF.

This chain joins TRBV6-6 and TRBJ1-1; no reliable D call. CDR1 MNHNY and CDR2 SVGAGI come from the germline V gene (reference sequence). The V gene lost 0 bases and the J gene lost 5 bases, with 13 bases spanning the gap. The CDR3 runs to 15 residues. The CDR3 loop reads CASSYSMGGRTEAFF. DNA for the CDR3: TGTGCCAGCAGTTACTCGATGGGAGGGCGGACTGAAGCTTTCTTT.

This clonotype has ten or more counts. The CDR3 sequence: CASTPQGALNEKLFF. CDR3 coding DNA: TGTGCCAGCACCCCACAGGGGGCCCTTAATGAAAAACTGTTTTTT. This chain connects TRBV7-9 to TRBJ1-4; 9 nucleotides align to TRBD1. Germline V gene lookup returns CDR1 SEHNR and CDR2 FQNEAQ (reference sequence). V trimming: 7 bases; J trimming: 4 bases; junction bases outside the gene matches: 7. This CDR3 region has 15 residues.

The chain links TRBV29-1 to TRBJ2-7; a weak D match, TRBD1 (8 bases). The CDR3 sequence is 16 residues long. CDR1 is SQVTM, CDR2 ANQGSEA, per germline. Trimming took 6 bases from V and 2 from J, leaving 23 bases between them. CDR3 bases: TGCAGCGTGGGGGGGACAGGCGATCGGTGGCCCTACGAGCAGTACTTC. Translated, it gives CSVGGTGDRWPYEQYF.

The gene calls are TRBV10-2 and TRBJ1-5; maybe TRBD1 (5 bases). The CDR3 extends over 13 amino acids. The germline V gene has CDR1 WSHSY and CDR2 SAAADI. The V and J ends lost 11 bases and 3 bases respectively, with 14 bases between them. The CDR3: CAAAGRDNQPQHF. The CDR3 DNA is TGCGCCGCGGCGGGCAGGGACAATCAGCCCCAGCATTTT.

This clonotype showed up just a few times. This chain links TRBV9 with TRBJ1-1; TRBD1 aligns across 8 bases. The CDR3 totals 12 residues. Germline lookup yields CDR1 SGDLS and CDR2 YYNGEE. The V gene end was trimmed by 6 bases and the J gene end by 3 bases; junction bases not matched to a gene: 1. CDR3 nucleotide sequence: TGTGCCAGCAACAGGGGGGACACTGAAGCTTTCTTT. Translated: CASNRGDTEAFF.

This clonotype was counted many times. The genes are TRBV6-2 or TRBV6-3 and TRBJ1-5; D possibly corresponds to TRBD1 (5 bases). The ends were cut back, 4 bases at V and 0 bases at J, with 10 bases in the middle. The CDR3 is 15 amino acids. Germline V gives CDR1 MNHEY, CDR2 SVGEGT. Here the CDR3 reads CASSSGTDSNQPQHF. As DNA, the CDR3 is TGTGCCAGCAGTTCAGGGACGGATAGCAATCAGCCCCAGCATTTT.

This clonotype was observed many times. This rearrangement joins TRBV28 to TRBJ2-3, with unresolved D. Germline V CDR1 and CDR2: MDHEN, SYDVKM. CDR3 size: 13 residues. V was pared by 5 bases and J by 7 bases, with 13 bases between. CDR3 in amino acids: CASSKTGVHTQYF. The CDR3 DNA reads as TGTGCCAGCAGTAAAACGGGTGTGCATACGCAGTATTTT.

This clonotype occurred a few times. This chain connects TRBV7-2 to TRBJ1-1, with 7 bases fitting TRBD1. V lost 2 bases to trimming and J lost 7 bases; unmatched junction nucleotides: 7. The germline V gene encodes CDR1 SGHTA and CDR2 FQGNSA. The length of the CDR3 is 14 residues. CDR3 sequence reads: CASSLTGDWGEAFF. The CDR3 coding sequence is TGTGCCAGCAGCTTAACAGGGGATTGGGGTGAAGCTTTCTTT.

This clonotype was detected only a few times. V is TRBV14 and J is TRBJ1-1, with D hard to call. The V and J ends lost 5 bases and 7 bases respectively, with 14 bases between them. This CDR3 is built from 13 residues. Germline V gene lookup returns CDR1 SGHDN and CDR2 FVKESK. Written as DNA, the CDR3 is TGTGCCAGCAGCGACATCCCTCTCCATGAAGCTTTCTTT. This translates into CASSDIPLHEAFF. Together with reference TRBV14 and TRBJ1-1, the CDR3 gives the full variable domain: EAGVTQFPSHSVIEKGQTVTLRCDPISGHDNLYWYRRVMGKEIKFLLHFVKESKQDESGMPNNRFLAERTGGTYSTLKVQPAELEDSGVYFCASSDIPLHEAFFGQGTRLTVV.

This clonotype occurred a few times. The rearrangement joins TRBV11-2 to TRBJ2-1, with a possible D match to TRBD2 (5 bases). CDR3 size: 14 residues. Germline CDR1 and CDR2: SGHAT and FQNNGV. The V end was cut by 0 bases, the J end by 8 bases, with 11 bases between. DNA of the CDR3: TGTGCCAGCAGCTTAGAATTTTCGCGGGATGAGCAGTTCTTC. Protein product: CASSLEFSRDEQFF.

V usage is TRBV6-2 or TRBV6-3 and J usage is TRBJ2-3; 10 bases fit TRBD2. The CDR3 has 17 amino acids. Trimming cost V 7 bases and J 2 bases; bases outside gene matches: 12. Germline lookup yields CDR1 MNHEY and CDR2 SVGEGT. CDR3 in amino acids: CASTSRRLAGSTDTQYF. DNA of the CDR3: TGTGCCAGCACCTCACGCCGACTAGCGGGCTCCACAGATACGCAGTATTTT.

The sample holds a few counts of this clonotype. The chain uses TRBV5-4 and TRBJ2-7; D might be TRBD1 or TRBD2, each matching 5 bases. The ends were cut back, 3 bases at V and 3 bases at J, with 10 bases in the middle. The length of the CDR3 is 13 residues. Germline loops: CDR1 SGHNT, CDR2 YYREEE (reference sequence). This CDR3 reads CASSSGRNYEQYF. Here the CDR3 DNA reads TGTGCCAGCAGCTCGGGACGGAACTACGAGCAGTACTTC.

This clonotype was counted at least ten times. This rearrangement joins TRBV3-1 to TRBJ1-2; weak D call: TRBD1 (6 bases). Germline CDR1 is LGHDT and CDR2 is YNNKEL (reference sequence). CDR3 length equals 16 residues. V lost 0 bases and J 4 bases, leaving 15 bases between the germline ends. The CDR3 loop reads CASSQDPHRVGYGYTF. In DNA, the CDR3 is TGTGCCAGCAGCCAAGATCCCCACAGGGTTGGCTATGGCTACACCTTC.

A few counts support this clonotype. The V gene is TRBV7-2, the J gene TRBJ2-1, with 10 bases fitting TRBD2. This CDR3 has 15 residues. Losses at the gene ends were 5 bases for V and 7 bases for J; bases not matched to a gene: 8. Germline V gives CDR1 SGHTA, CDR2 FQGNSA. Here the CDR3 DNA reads TGTGCCAGCAGCCCTCTAGCGGGAGAAGGAAATGAGCAGTTCTTC. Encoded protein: CASSPLAGEGNEQFF.

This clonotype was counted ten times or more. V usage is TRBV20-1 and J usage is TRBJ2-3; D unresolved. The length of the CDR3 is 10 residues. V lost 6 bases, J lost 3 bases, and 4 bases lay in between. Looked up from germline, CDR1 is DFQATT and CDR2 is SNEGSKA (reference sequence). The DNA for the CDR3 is TGCAGTGCCCGGACAGATACGCAGTATTTT. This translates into CSARTDTQYF.

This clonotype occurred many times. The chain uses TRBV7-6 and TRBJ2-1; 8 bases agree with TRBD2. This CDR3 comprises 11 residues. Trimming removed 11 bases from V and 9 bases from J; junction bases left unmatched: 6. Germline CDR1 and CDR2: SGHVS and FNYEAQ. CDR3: CAVTAGGEQFF. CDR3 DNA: TGTGCCGTCACTGCGGGAGGTGAGCAGTTCTTC.

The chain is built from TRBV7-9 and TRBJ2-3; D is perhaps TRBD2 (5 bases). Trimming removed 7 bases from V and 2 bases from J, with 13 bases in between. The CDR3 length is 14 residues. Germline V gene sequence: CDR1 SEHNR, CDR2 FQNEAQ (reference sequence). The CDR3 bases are TGTGCCAGCAAGAGACCGGACTTCACAGATACGCAGTATTTT. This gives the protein CASKRPDFTDTQYF.

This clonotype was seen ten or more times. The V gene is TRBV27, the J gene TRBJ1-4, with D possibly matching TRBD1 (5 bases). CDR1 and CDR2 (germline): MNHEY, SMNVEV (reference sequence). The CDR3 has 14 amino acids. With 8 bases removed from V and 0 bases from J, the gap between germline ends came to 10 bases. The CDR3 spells CASRTTATNEKLFF. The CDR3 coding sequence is TGTGCCAGCCGGACGACAGCAACTAATGAAAAACTGTTTTTT.

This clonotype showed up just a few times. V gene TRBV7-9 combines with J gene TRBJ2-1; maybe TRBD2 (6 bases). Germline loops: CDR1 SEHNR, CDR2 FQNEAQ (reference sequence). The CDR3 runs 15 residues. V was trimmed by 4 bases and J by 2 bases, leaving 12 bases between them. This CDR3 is CASSWDSPAYNEQFF. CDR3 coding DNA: TGTGCCAGCAGCTGGGACTCCCCTGCCTACAATGAGCAGTTCTTC.

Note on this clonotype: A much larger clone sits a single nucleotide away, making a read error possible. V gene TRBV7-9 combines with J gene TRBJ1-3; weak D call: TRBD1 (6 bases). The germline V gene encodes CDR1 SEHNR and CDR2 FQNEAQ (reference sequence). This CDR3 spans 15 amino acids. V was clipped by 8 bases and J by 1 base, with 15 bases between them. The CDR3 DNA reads TGTGCCAGCGGTTCAGTCGGACAGTCTGGAAACACCATATATTTT. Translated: CASGSVGQSGNTIYF.

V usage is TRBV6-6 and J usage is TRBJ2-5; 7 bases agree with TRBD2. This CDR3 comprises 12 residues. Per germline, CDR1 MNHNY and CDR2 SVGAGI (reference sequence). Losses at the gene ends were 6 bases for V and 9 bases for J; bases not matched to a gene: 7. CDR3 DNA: TGTGCCAGCAGCCCGGACGGGAGGCCCCAGTACTTC. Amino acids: CASSPDGRPQYF.

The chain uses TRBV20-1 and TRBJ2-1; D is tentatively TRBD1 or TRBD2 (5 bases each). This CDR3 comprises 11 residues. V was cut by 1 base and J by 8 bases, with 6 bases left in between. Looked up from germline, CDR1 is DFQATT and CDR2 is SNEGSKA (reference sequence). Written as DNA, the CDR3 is TGCAGTGCTAGAGCGGGGCATGAGCAGTTCTTC. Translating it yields CSARAGHEQFF.

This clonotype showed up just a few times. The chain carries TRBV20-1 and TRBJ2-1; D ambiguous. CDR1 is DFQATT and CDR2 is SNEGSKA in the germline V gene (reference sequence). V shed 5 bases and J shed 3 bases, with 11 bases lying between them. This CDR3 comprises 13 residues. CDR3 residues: CSASSPRYNEQFF. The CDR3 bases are TGCAGTGCTTCGAGTCCCCGCTACAATGAGCAGTTCTTC.